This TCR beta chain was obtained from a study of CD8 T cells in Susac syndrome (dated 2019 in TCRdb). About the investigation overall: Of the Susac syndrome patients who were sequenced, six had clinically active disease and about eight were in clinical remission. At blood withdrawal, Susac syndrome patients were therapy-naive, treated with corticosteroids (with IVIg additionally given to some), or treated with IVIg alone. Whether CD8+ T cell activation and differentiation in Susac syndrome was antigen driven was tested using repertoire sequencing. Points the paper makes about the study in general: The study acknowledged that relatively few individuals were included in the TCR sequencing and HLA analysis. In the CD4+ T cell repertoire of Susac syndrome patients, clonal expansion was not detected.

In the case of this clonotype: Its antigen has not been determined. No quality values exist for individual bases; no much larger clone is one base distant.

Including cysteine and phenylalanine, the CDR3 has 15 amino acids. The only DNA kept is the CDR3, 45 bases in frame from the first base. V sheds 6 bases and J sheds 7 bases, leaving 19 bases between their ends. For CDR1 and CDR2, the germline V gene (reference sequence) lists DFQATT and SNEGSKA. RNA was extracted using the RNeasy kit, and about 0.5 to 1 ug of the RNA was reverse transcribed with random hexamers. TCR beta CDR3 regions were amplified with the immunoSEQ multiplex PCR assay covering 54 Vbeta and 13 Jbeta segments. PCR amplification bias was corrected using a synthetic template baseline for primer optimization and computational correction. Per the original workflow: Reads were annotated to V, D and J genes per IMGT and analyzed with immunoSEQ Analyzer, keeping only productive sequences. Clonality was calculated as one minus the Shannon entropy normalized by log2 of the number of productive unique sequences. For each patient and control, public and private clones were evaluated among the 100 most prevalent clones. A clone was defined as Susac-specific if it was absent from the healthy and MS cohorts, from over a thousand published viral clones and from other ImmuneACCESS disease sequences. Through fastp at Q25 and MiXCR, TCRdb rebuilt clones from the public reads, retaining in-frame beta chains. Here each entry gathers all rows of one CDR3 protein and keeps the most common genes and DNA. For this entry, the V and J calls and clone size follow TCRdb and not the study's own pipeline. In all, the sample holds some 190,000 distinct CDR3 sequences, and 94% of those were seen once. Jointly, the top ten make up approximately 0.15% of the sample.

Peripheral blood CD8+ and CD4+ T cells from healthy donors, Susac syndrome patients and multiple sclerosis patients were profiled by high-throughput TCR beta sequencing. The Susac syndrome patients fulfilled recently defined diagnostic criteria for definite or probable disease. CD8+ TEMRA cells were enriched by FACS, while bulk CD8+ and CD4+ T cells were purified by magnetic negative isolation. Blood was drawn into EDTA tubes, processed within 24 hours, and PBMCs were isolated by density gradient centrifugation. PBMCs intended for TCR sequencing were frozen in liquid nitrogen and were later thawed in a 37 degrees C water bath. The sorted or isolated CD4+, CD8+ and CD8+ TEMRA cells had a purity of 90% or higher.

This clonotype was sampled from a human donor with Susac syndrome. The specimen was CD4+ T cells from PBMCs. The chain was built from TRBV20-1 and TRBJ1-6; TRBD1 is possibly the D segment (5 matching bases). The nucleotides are TGCAGTGCCCAAGGGGCCCGGCTTCCCAATTCACCCCTCCACTTT. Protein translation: CSAQGARLPNSPLHF.